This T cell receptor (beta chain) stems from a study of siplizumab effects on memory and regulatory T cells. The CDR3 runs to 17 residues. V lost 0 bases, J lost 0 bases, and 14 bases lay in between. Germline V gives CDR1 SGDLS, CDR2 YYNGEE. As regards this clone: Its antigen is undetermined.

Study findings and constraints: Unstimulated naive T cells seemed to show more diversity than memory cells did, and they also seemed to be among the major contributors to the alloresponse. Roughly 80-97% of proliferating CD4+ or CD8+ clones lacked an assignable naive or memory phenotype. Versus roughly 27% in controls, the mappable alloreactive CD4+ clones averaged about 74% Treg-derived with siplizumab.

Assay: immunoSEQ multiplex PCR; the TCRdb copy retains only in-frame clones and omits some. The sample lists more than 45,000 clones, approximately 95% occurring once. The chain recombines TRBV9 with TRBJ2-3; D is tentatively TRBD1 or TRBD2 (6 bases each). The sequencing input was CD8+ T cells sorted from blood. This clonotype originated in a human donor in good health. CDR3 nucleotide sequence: TGTGCCAGCAGCGTAGAGGGGCGGGGACATAGCACAGATACGCAGTATTTT. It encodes CASSVEGRGHSTDTQYF.